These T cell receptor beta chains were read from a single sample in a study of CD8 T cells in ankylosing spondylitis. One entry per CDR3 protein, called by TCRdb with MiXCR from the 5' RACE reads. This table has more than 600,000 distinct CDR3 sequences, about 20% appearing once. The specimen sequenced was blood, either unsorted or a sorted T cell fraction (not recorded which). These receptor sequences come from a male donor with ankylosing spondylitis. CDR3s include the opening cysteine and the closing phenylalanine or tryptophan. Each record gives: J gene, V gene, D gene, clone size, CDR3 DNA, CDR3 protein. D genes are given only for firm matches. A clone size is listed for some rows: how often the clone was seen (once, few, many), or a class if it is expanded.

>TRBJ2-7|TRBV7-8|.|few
TGTGCCAGCATGGGGGGAAACAGGCCCTACGAGCAGTACTTC
CASMGGNRPYEQYF
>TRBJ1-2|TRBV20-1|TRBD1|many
TGCAGTGCTAGTGGGGCTGACAGGGTTGGGTTTGGCTACACCTTC
CSASGADRVGFGYTF
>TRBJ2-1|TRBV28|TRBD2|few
TGTGCCAGCAGTTTATGGGCTAGCGGATACAATGAGCAGTTCTTC
CASSLWASGYNEQFF
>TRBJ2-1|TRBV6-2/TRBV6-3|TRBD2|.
TGTGCCAGCAGTTACCCGAGACTAGCGAGGAACAATGAGCAGTTCTTC
CASSYPRLARNNEQFF
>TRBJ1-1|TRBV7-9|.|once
TGTGCCAGCAGCCCCCGGGAGCCCCTTATGAACACTGAAGCTTTCTTT
CASSPREPLMNTEAFF
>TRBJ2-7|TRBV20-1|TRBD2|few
TGCAGTGCTAGAGATGTTAGCGGGAGCGAGAACTCCTACGAGCAGTACTTC
CSARDVSGSENSYEQYF
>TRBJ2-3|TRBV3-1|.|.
TGTGCCAGCAGCCAAGATTGGACGCAGTATTTT
CASSQDWTQYF
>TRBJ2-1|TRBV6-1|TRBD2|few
TGTGCCAGCAAGCGGGGAATAACAGCCTCCTACAATGAGCAGTTCTTC
CASKRGITASYNEQFF
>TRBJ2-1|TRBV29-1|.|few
TGCAGCGTTGCTGGAGACAGGTCGAACTCCTACAATGAGCAGTTCTTC
CSVAGDRSNSYNEQFF
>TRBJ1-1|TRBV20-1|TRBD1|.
TGCAGTGCTAGAATCCCGGGACAGGTGAACACTGAAGCTTTCTTT
CSARIPGQVNTEAFF
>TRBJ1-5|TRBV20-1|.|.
TGCAGTGCTAAAACAGGGAATCAGCCCCAGCATTTT
CSAKTGNQPQHF
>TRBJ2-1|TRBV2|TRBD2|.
TGTGCCAGCAAGAGGGGACTAGCGGATGACAATGAGCAGTTCTTC
CASKRGLADDNEQFF
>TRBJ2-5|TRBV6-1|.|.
TGTGCCAGCAGTCCCTTAGGGGGGGGCCAAGAGACCCAGTACTTC
CASSPLGGGQETQYF
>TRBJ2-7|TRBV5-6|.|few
TGTGCCAGCAGGTTGAGGGGATTCACCTACGAGCAGTACTTC
CASRLRGFTYEQYF
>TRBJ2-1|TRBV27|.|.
TGTGCCAGCGGAGGTAGTAGGGATCCCTACAATGAGCAGTTCTTC
CASGGSRDPYNEQFF
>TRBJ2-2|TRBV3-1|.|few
TGTGCCAGCAGCCGGTGGAAGGGAAACACCGGGGAGCTGTTTTTT
CASSRWKGNTGELFF
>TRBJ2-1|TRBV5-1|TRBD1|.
TGCGCCAGCAGCTTGCCTCCCGGGACAGGGGTTTCCAATGAGCAGTTCTTC
CASSLPPGTGVSNEQFF
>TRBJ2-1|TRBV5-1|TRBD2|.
TGCGCCAGCAGCTCTCTCCTAGCGGGAGTACACAATGAGCAGTTCTTC
CASSSLLAGVHNEQFF
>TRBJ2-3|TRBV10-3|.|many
TGTGCCATCAGTGAGGGGACAAAGGGCGGCACAGATACGCAGTATTTT
CAISEGTKGGTDTQYF
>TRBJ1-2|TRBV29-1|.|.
TGCAGCGTTGGCCCGGCCTCCAGTACCACAGGGGGCTACACCTTC
CSVGPASSTTGGYTF
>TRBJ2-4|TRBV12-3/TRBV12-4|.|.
TGTGCCAGCAGTTTGAGCCAGGGGGCCAAAAACATTCAGTACTTC
CASSLSQGAKNIQYF
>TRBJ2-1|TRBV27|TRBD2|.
TGTGCCAGCAGTGCCGGGACTAGGCTCAATGAGCAGTTCTTC
CASSAGTRLNEQFF
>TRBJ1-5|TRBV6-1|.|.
TGTGTCAGCAGGGCCACAGAGTATAGCAATCAGCCCCAGCATTTT
CVSRATEYSNQPQHF
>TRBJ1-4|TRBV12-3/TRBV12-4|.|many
TGTGCCAGCAGTTTAGCAGAAAATGAAAAACTGTTTTTT
CASSLAENEKLFF
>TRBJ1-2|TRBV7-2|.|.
TGTGCCAGCAGCTTCCCTGGGGGGTCCTATGGCTACACCTTC
CASSFPGGSYGYTF
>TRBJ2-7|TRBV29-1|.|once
TGCAGCGTTGGGGCTGACTACGAGCAGTACTTC
CSVGADYEQYF
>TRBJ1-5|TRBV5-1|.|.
TGCGCCAGCAGAAGGAGCGACAGCGACAATCAGCCCCAGCATTTT
CASRRSDSDNQPQHF
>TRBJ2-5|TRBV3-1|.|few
TGTGCCAGCAGCCCCCGGGCCGGGACCCAGTACTTC
CASSPRAGTQYF
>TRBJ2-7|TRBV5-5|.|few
TGTGCCAGCAGCCAGGAAGGGTGGTACGAGCAGTACTTC
CASSQEGWYEQYF
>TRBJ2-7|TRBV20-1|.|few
TGCAGTGCTAGAGACAATAGTCATGCCGGCGCCTACGAGCAGTACTTC
CSARDNSHAGAYEQYF
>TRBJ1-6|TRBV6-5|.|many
TGTGCCAGCAGTTCTACACTCCCCCGCGGTGCTAATTCACCCCTCCACTTT
CASSSTLPRGANSPLHF
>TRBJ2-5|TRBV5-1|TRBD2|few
TGCGCCAGCAGCATAACTAGCGGGTACGGGGCCCAGTACTTC
CASSITSGYGAQYF
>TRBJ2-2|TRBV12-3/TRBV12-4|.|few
TGTGCCAGCAGTTTGGGAGCAAACCGAAACACCGGGGAGCTGTTTTTT
CASSLGANRNTGELFF
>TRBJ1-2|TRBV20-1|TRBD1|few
TGCAGTGCTCCCCCGGGGGGACAGGCGACACTAAGACGGAACTATGGCTACACCTTC
CSAPPGGQATLRRNYGYTF
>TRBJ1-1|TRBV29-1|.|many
TGCAGCGTTGTCGGACGCATGAACACTGAAGCTTTCTTT
CSVVGRMNTEAFF
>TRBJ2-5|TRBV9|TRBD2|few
TGTGCCAGCAGCGCTCGGCTAGCGGGAGAGACCCAGTACTTC
CASSARLAGETQYF
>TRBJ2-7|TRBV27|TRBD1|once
TGTGCCAGCAGTTTAACCGGACAGGGGAGGCGCGAGCAGTACTTC
CASSLTGQGRREQYF
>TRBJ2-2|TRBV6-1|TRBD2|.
TGTGCCAGCATAGCGGGGGGGCGCACCGGGGAGCTGTTTTTT
CASIAGGRTGELFF
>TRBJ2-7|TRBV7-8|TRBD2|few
TGTGCCAGCAGCCGTTGGCGGGAGGCCTACGAGCAGTACTTC
CASSRWREAYEQYF
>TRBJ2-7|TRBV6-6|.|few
TGTGCCAGCAGTTACTCGCTTCTGAGCGAGCAGTACTTC
CASSYSLLSEQYF
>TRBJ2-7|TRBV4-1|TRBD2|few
TGCGCCAGCAGCCAATGGCGGGAGAGCTACGAGCAGTACTTC
CASSQWRESYEQYF
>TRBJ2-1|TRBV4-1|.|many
TGCGCCAGCAGCCAAGATGACGTAACGTTCTCCTACAATGAGCAGTTCTTC
CASSQDDVTFSYNEQFF
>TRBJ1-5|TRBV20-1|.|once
TGCAGTGCTATTACTGGAGGTGCAAATCAGCCCCAGCATTTT
CSAITGGANQPQHF
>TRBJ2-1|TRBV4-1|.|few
TGCGCCAGCAGCCAAGGAGGCCGGTACAATGAGCAGTTCTTC
CASSQGGRYNEQFF
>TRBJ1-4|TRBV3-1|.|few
TGTGCCAGCAGCCAAGGACCCGAAAAACTGTTTTTT
CASSQGPEKLFF
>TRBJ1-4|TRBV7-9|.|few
TGTGCCAGCAGCCCCGTTTCGCCAGCAACTAATGAAAAACTGTTTTTT
CASSPVSPATNEKLFF
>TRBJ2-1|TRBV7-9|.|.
TGTGCCAGCAGCTACCCCACCCAGGGGCTAAATGAGCAGTTCTTC
CASSYPTQGLNEQFF
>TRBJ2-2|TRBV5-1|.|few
TGCGCCAGCCACGTCCCCCCCGGGGGTCAGAACACCGGGGAGCTGTTTTTT
CASHVPPGGQNTGELFF
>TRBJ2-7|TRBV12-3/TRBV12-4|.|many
TGTGCCAGCAGTGCCGGGACCTACGAGCAGTACTTC
CASSAGTYEQYF
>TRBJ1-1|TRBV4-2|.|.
TGTGCCAGCAGCCAACCGGGACGGGCGAACACTGAAGCTTTCTTT
CASSQPGRANTEAFF
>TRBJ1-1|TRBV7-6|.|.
TGTGCCAGCAGCTTAGGGGCTAAGAGGGGCAACACTGAAGCTTTCTTT
CASSLGAKRGNTEAFF
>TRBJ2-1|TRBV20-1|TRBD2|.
TGCAGTGCCGGAGGACTAGCCAACAATGAGCAGTTCTTC
CSAGGLANNEQFF
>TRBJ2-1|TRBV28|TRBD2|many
TGTGCCAGCAGTTCACCCGTGCTAGCGGACGAGGATGAGCAGTTCTTC
CASSSPVLADEDEQFF
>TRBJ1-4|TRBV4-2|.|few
TGTGCCAGCAGCCAAGATTTGGGGGATGAAAAACTGTTTTTT
CASSQDLGDEKLFF
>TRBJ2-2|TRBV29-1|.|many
TGCAGCGTTGAAGATTGGGCAGCCGGGGAGCTGTTTTTT
CSVEDWAAGELFF
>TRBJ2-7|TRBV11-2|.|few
TGTGCCAGCAGCTTAGAAGCAGAACTCTACGAGCAGTACTTC
CASSLEAELYEQYF
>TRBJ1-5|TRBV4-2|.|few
TGTGCCAGCAGCAAAGAGGAAGATAGCAATCAGCCCCAGCATTTT
CASSKEEDSNQPQHF
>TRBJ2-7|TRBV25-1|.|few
TGTGCCAGCAGTGAATATCGAGGGGGGGCGCATAGCGAGCAGTACTTC
CASSEYRGGAHSEQYF
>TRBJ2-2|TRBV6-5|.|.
TGTGCCAGCAGTTACTCGTACAGGGAGAACACCGGGGAGCTGTTTTTT
CASSYSYRENTGELFF
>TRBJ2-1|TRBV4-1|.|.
TGCGCCAGCAGCCAAACCGTTGTGGAGGGGATTTATGAGCAGTTCTTC
CASSQTVVEGIYEQFF